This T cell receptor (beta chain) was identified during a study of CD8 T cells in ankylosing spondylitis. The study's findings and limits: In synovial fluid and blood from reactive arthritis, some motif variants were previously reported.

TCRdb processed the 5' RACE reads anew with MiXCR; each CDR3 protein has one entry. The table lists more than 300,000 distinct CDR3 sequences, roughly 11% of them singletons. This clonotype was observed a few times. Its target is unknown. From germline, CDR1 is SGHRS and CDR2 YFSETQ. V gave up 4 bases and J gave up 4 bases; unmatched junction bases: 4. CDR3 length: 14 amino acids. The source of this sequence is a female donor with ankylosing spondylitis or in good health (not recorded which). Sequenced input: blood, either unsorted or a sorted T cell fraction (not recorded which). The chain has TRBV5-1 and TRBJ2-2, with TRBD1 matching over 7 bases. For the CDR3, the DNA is TGCGCCAGCAGCCACTCAGGGGGCACCGGGGAGCTGTTTTTT. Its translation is CASSHSGGTGELFF.